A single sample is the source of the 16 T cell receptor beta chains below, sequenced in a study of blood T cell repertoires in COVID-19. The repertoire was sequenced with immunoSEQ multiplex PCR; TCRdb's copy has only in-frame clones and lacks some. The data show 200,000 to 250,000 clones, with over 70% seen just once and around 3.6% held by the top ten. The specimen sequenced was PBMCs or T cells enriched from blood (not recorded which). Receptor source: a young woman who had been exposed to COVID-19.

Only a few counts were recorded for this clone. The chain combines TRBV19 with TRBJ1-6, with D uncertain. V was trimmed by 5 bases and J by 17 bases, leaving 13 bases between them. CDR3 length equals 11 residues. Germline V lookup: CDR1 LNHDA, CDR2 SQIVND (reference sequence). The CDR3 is CASSLGKEVHF. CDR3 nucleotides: TGTGCCAGTAGTTTGGGGAAGGAGGTCCACTTT.

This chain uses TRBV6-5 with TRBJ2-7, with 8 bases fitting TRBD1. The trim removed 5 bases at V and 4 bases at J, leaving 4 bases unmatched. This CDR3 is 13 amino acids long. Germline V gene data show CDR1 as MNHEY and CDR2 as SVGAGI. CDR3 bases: TGTGCCAGCAGTCTACAGGGGGGTTACGAGCAGTACTTC. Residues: CASSLQGGYEQYF.

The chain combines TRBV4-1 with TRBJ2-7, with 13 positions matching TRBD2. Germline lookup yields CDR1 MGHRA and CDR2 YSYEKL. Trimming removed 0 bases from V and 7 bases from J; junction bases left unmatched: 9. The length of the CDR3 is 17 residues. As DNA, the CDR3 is TGCGCCAGCAGCCAAGATTGGACTAGCGGGAGTAACGGGGAGCAGTACTTC. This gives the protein CASSQDWTSGSNGEQYF.

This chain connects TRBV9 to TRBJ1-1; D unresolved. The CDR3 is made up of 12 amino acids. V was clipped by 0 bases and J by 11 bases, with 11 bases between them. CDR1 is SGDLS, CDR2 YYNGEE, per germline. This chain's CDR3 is CASSVGGGEAFF. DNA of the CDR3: TGTGCCAGCAGCGTAGGGGGAGGAGAGGCTTTCTTT.

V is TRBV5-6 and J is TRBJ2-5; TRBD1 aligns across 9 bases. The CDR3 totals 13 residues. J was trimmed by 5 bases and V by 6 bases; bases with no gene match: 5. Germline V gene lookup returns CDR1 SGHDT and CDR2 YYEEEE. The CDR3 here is CASTGQGFETQYF. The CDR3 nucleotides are TGTGCCAGCACGGGACAGGGTTTCGAGACCCAGTACTTC. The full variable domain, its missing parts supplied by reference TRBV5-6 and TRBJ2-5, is DAGVTQSPTHLIKTRGQQVTLRCSPKSGHDTVSWYQQALGQGPQFIFQYYEEEERQRGNFPDRFSGHQFPNYSSELNVNALLLGDSALYLCASTGQGFETQYFGPGTRLLVL.

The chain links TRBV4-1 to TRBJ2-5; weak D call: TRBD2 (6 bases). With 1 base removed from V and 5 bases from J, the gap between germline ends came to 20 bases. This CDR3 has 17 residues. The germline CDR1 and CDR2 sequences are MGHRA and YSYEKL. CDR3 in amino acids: CASSQGIRGSRGETQYF. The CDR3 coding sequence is TGCGCCAGCAGCCAAGGAATTCGGGGGAGCCGGGGGGAGACCCAGTACTTC.

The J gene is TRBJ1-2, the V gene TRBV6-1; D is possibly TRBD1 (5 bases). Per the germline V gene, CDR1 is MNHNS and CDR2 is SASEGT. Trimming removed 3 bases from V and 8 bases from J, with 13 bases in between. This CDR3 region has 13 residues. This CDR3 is CASSDQGNGGYTF. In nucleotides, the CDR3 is TGTGCCAGCAGTGATCAGGGAAACGGCGGCTACACCTTC.

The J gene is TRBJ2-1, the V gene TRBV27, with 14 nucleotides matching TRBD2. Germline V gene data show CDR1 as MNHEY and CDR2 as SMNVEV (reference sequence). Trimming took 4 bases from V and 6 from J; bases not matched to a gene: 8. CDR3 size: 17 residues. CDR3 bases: TGTGCCAGCAGTTCGCTCCGACTAGCGGGAGGGATCAATGAGCAGTTCTTC. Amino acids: CASSSLRLAGGINEQFF.

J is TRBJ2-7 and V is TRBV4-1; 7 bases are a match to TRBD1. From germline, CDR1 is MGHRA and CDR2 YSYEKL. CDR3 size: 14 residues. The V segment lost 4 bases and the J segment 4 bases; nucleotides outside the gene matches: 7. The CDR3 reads CASSPTGAHYEQYF. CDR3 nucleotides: TGCGCCAGCAGCCCTACAGGGGCCCATTACGAGCAGTACTTC.

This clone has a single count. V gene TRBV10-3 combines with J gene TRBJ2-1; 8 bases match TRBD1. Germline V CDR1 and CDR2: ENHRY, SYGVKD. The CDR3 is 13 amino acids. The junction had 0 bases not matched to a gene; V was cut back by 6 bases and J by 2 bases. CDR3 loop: CAIRQGAYNEQFF. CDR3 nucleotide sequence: TGTGCCATCAGACAGGGGGCCTACAATGAGCAGTTCTTC.

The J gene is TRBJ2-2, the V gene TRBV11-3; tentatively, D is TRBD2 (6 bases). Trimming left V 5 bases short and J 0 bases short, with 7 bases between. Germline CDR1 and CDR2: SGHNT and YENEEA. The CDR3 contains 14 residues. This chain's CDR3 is CASSGTPNTGELFF. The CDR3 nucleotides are TGTGCCAGCAGCGGGACTCCGAACACCGGGGAGCTGTTTTTT.

The CDR3 DNA follows: TGTGCCAGCAGCTTTTCAGGGGGCCCCTACAATGAGCAGTTCTTC. It codes for CASSFSGGPYNEQFF. This sequence joins TRBV13 and TRBJ2-1; 8 nucleotides agree with TRBD1. Looked up from germline, CDR1 is PRHDT and CDR2 is FYEKMQ (reference sequence). J lost 2 bases, V lost 3 bases, and 3 bases had no gene match. This CDR3 spans 15 amino acids. Filled out from reference TRBV13 and TRBJ2-1, the complete variable domain reads AAGVIQSPRHLIKEKRETATLKCYPIPRHDTVYWYQQGPGQDPQFLISFYEKMQSDKGSIPDRFSAQQFSDYHSELNMSSLELGDSALYFCASSFSGGPYNEQFFGPGTRLTVL.

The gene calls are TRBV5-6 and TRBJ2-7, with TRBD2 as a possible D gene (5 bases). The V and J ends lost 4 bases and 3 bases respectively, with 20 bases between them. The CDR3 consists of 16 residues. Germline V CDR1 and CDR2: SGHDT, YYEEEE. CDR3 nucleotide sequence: TGTGCCAGCAGCGACGGAGGTTACGGGTCCTACTACGAGCAGTACTTC. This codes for CASSDGGYGSYYEQYF.

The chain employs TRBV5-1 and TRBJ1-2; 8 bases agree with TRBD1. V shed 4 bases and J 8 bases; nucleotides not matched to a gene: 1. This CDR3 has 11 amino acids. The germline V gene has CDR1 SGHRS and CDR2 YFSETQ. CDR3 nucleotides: TGCGCCAGCAGCCCAGGGGGCGGCTACACCTTC. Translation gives CASSPGGGYTF.

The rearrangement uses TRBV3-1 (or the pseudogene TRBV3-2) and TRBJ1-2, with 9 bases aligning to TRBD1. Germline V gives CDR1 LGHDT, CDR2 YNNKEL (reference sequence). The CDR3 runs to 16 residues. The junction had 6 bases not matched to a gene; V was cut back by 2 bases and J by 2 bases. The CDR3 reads CASSQLTGTGNYGYTF. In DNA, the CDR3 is TGTGCCAGCAGCCAACTCACCGGGACAGGGAACTATGGCTACACCTTC.

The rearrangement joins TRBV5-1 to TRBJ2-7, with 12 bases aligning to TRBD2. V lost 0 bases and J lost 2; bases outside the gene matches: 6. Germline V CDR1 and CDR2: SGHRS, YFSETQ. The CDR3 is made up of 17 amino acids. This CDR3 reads CASSLASGRAHPYEQYF. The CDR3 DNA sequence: TGCGCCAGCAGCTTGGCTAGCGGGAGGGCACATCCCTACGAGCAGTACTTC.